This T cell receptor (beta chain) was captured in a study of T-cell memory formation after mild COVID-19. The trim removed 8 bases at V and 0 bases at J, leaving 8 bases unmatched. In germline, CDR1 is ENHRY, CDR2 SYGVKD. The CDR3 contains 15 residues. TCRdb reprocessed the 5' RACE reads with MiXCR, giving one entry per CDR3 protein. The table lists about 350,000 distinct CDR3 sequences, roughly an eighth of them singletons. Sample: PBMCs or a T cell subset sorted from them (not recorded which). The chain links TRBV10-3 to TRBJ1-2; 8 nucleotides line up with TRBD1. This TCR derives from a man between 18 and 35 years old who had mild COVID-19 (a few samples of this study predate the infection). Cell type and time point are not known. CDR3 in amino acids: CAIRGQATANYGYTF. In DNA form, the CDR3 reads TGTGCCATCCGGGGACAGGCGACCGCTAACTATGGCTACACCTTC.